The rows below give T cell receptor beta chains drawn from one sample of a study of cytomegalovirus exposure and HLA in healthy donors. The table came from immunoSEQ multiplex PCR; TCRdb's copy has only in-frame clones and leaves some out. The table records 150,000 to 200,000 clones, around four fifths of them present only once. The source material was PBMCs. All receptors derive from a man younger than 35 in good health and CMV-seropositive. CDR3s include the opening cysteine and the closing phenylalanine or tryptophan. D genes are given only for firm matches. The size field is filled for only some rows; it gives once, few, many or a size class.

j_gene	d_gene	abundance	v_gene	CDR3nt	CDR3aa
TRBJ2-5	.	.	TRBV5-6	TGTGCCAGCAGCTTGAGCGAACAAGAGACCCAGTACTTC	CASSLSEQETQYF
TRBJ2-7	TRBD1	.	TRBV23-1	TGCGCCAGCAGTCAGGTTAGGGACAGGCACTACGAGCAGTACTTC	CASSQVRDRHYEQYF
TRBJ2-6	TRBD2	.	TRBV27	TGTGCCAGCAGTTTACAACCGGGACTAGTGTCCTCTGGGGCCAACGTCCTGACTTTC	CASSLQPGLVSSGANVLTF
TRBJ2-2	TRBD2	many	TRBV7-6	TGTGCCAGCAGCCCACCGACTAGCGGGATGGGCGGGGAGCTGTTTTTT	CASSPPTSGMGGELFF
TRBJ2-7	TRBD1	.	TRBV19	TGTGCCAGTAGCCCGACAGGGGCCGGCCGCGAGCAGTACTTC	CASSPTGAGREQYF
TRBJ2-1	TRBD1	.	TRBV28	TGTGCCAGCACCGTAAAGGGAGACAGGGCCCACAATGAGCAGTTCTTC	CASTVKGDRAHNEQFF
TRBJ2-1	.	.	TRBV5-1	TGCGCCAGCAGCGTACTATTCGGGGATTACAATGAGCAGTTCTTC	CASSVLFGDYNEQFF
TRBJ2-5	TRBD1	.	TRBV27	TGTGCCAGCAGCCCCAGGACAGGGGGCCTGCAAGAGACCCAGTACTTC	CASSPRTGGLQETQYF
TRBJ2-7	TRBD2	.	TRBV5-1	TGCGCCAGCAGCTTGGGGGGCCTCGGGGGAGGGCCGGAAGAGCAGTACTTC	CASSLGGLGGGPEEQYF
TRBJ2-1	TRBD1	.	TRBV28	TGTGCCAGCAGCCGGATGACAGGGATCTACAATGAGCAGTTCTTC	CASSRMTGIYNEQFF
TRBJ2-3	TRBD2	.	TRBV27	TGTGCCAGCAGTTTATCGGCTAGCGGGAACCCCACAGATACGCAGTATTTT	CASSLSASGNPTDTQYF
TRBJ2-5	.	.	TRBV7-8	TGTGCCAGCAGCTTACTAGGAAACCAAGGAGAGACCCAGTACTTC	CASSLLGNQGETQYF